These 10 T cell receptor beta chains came from one sample sequenced in a study of shared clonotypes between healthy human individuals (dated by TCRdb to the early 2020s). CD8 naive samples were obtained by positive selection for CCR7 among CD45RO-negative cells, yielding a CD45RA+CCR7+ population from which TemRA cells were excluded. Library preparation was by the immunoSEQ multiplex PCR assay. TCRdb took over this immuneACCESS table, retaining in-frame rearrangements with V and J assigned. Such tables are incomplete; in checked studies, under half of the missing clones stem from an unresolved V gene, and the remainder is unexplained. The sample profile shows some 2.1 million clones; 85% to 95% of them were found once. The ten largest clones capture approximately 1.6% of the sample. The specimen was naive CD8+ T cells from PBMCs. The sample's cell subset or site label is to be understood as: CD45RA+CCR7+. All receptors come from a man younger than 35 in good health. Some clones in this sample may be carry-over from other donors' samples.

V is TRBV4-1 and J is TRBJ2-7; 7 bases line up with TRBD2. The V gene end was trimmed by 1 base and the J gene end by 3 bases; junction bases not matched to a gene: 6. The CDR3 runs 15 residues. Looked up from germline, CDR1 is MGHRA and CDR2 is YSYEKL. CDR3 in amino acids: CASSQVSERGYEQYF. CDR3 DNA sequence: TGCGCCAGCAGCCAAGTCAGCGAGCGGGGCTACGAGCAGTACTTC.

The chain couples TRBV7-8 to TRBJ2-1; D ambiguous. Trimming left V 1 base short and J 5 bases short, with 6 bases between. Germline V gene lookup returns CDR1 SGHVS and CDR2 FQNEAQ. The CDR3 totals 13 residues. CDR3 region: CASSLVTDNEQFF. In DNA form, the CDR3 reads TGTGCCAGCAGCTTAGTAACCGACAATGAGCAGTTCTTC.

The chain is built from TRBV28 and TRBJ2-1; 9 nucleotides agree with TRBD1. Per germline, CDR1 MDHEN and CDR2 SYDVKM. Losses at the gene ends were 3 bases for V and 6 bases for J; bases not matched to a gene: 6. This CDR3 spans 15 amino acids. The CDR3, as DNA: TGTGCCAGCAGTTTCGGGGACAGGGTACGCAATGAGCAGTTCTTC. Its protein product is CASSFGDRVRNEQFF.

The chain uses TRBV18 and TRBJ2-3; no reliable D call. The germline V gene encodes CDR1 KGHSH and CDR2 LQKENI. This CDR3 is 13 amino acids long. V shed 0 bases and J shed 6 bases, with 7 bases lying between them. In DNA form, the CDR3 reads TGTGCCAGCTCACCACCGACGGAGGATACGCAGTATTTT. Its translation: CASSPPTEDTQYF.

The chain joins TRBV15 to TRBJ1-4, with D possibly TRBD1 on 5 matching bases. The CDR3 totals 15 residues. Trimming removed 3 bases at V and 7 bases at J, with 15 bases between. Germline V gene lookup returns CDR1 LNHNV and CDR2 YYDKDF (reference sequence). CDR3 in DNA: TGTGCCACCAGCAGCGGAGGCAGGGCCGGTGAAAAACTGTTTTTT. Translated, it gives CATSSGGRAGEKLFF.

Concerning this clone: Other DNA sequences in the same sample also yield this CDR3. The chain recombines TRBV6-5 with TRBJ2-6, with D hard to call. The CDR3 totals 13 residues. Germline assignment: CDR1 MNHEY and CDR2 SVGAGI. V was cut by 6 bases and J by 4 bases, with 7 bases left in between. CDR3 residues: CASSPGGANVLTF. CDR3 nucleotides: TGTGCCAGCAGCCCAGGAGGGGCCAACGTCCTGACTTTC.

The CDR3 sequence is CASSPTTQTYNEQFF. In DNA, the CDR3 is TGCGCCAGCAGCCCGACCACCCAAACATACAATGAGCAGTTCTTC. The J gene is TRBJ2-1, the V gene TRBV4-1; D gene unclear. V was clipped by 4 bases and J by 4 bases, with 14 bases between them. Germline assignment: CDR1 MGHRA and CDR2 YSYEKL. The CDR3 extends over 15 amino acids.

The chain carries TRBV6-1 and TRBJ1-6; D remains ambiguous. The CDR3 spans 16 residues. The V end lost 4 bases, the J end lost 1 base, and 11 bases lay between the germline ends. CDR1 and CDR2 (germline): MNHNS, SASEGT. CDR3 sequence: CASSAGLGSYNSPLHF. The DNA of the CDR3 is TGTGCCAGCAGTGCGGGTCTTGGGTCCTATAATTCACCCCTCCACTTT.

Concerning this clone itself: Other DNA sequences of this sample code for an identical CDR3. The J gene is TRBJ2-7, the V gene TRBV9; 7 nucleotides agree with TRBD1. Germline V gives CDR1 SGDLS, CDR2 YYNGEE. The CDR3 length is 14 residues. V lost 2 bases, J lost 5 bases, and 7 bases stayed unmatched. The chain's CDR3 is CASSVGDRANEQYF. The CDR3 DNA reads as TGTGCCAGCAGCGTGGGAGACAGGGCCAACGAGCAGTACTTC.

This chain connects TRBV9 to TRBJ2-3; 8 positions match TRBD1. Germline V gives CDR1 SGDLS, CDR2 YYNGEE. The CDR3 has 15 residues. V was clipped by 4 bases and J by 3 bases; unmatched bases: 7. The DNA for the CDR3 is TGTGCCAGCAGCCCACAGGGGGAGCGGACAGATACGCAGTATTTT. This encodes CASSPQGERTDTQYF.